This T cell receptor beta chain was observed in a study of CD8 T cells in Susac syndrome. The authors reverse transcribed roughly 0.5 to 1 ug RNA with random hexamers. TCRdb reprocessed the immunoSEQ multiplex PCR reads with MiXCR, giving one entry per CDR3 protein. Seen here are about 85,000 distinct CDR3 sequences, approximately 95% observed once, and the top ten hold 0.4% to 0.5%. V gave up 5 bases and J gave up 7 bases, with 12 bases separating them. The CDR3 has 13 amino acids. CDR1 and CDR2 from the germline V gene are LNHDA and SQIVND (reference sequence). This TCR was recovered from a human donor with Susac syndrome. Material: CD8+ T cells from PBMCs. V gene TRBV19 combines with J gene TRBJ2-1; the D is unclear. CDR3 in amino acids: CASSAAGGNEQFF. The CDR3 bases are TGTGCCAGTAGTGCGGCAGGTGGGAATGAGCAGTTCTTC.